Sequencing of this T cell receptor beta chain was carried out in a study of CD8+ T cells in alopecia areata. Looking at the study overall: Treated patients were given oral tofacitinib, which was dosed at 5 to 10 mg twice daily.

From alopecia areata patients, lesional scalp punch biopsies and peripheral blood were collected. Broader study findings: Patients shared TCRs less clearly than mice did, possibly for HLA-related reasons. Lesional scalp, especially alopecia totalis/universalis, showed higher clonality than normal scalp.

Extraction and reverse transcription of RNA yielded cDNA as the sequencing template. Sequencing used immunoSEQ multiplex PCR; TCRdb keeps in-frame clones, though not all of them. This sample carries some 51,000 clones, about 96% of them seen once, and the ten largest clones take around 25%. Points on this clone: Its specificity is not known.

This CDR3 region has 14 residues. Trimming pared 3 bases from V and 3 bases from J, leaving 13 bases between. Looked up from germline, CDR1 is GTSNPN and CDR2 is SVGIG (reference sequence). The sample here was CD8+ T cells sorted from blood, taken at week 0. This sequence was found in a human donor with alopecia areata. This chain links TRBV30 with TRBJ2-3, with a tentative D call TRBD1 (6 bases). The chain's CDR3 is CAWRPGHRTDTQYF. The CDR3 nucleotides are TGTGCCTGGAGGCCGGGACACAGGACAGATACGCAGTATTTT.